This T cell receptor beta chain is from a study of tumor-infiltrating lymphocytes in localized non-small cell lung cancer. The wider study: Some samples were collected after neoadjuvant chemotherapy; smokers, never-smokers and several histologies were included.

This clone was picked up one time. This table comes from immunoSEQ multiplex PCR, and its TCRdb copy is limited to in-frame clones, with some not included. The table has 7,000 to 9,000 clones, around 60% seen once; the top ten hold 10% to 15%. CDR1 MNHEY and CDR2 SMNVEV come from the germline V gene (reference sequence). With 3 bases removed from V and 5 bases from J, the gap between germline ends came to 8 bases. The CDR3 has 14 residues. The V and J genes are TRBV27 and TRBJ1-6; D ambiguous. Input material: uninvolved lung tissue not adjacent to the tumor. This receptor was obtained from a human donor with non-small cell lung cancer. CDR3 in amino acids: CASSLVGDNSPLHF. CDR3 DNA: TGTGCCAGCAGTTTGGTCGGTGATAATTCACCCCTCCACTTT.